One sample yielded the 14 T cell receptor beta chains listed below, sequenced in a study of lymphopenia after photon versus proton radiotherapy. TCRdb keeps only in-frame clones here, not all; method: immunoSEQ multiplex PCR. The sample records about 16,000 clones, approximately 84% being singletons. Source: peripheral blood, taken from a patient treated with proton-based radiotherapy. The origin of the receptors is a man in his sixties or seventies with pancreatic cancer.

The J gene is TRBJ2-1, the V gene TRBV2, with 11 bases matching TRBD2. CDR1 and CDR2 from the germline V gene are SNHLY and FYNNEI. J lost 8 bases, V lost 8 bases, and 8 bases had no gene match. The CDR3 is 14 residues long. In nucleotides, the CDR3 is TGTGCCAGCGCAGGGAGACTAGCGGGGTATGAGCAGTTCTTC. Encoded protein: CASAGRLAGYEQFF.

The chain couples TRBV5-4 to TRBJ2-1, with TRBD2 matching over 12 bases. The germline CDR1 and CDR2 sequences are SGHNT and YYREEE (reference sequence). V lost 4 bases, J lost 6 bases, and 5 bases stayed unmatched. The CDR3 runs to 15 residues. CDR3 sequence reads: CASSPASGRGNEQFF. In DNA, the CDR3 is TGTGCCAGCAGCCCCGCTAGCGGGAGGGGCAATGAGCAGTTCTTC. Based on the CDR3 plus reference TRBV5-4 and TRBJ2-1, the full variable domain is ETGVTQSPTHLIKTRGQQVTLRCSSQSGHNTVSWYQQALGQGPQFIFQYYREEENGRGNFPPRFSGLQFPNYSSELNVNALELDDSALYLCASSPASGRGNEQFFGPGTRLTVL.

The CDR3: CASGEAGITKYF. CDR3 nucleotide sequence: TGTGCCAGCGGGGAGGCCGGGATAACCAAGTATTTT. The chain uses TRBV28 and TRBJ2-3; D is perhaps TRBD2 (6 bases). The CDR3 length is 12 residues. Trimming removed 8 bases from V and 13 bases from J, with 19 bases in between. Germline V gives CDR1 MDHEN, CDR2 SYDVKM. Combining the CDR3 with reference TRBV28 and TRBJ2-3 gives the whole variable domain DVKVTQSSRYLVKRTGEKVFLECVQDMDHENMFWYRQDPGLGLRLIYFSYDVKMKEKGDIPEGYSVSREKKERFSLILESASTNQTSMYLCASGEAGITKYFGPGTRLTVL.

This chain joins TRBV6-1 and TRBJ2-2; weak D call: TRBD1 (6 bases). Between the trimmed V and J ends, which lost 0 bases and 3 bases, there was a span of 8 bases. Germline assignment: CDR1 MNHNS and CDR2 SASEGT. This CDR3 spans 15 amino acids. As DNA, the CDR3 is TGTGCCAGCAGTGAAGCGGGACAACACACCGGGGAGCTGTTTTTT. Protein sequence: CASSEAGQHTGELFF.

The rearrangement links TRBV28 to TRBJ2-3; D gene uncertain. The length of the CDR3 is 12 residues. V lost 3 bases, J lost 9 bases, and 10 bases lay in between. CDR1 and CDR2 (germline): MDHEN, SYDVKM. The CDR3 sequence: CASSLNQFTQYF. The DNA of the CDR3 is TGTGCCAGCAGTTTGAACCAGTTCACGCAGTATTTT.

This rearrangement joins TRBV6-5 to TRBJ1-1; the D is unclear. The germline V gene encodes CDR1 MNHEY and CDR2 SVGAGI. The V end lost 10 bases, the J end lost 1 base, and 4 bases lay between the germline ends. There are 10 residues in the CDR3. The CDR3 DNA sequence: TGTGCCACTCCGAACACTGAAGCTTTCTTT. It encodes CATPNTEAFF.

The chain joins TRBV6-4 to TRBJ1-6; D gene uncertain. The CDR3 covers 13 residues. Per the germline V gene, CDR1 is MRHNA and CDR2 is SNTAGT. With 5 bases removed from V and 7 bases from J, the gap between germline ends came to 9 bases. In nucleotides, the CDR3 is TGTGCCAGCAGTTCCGGGGTAAATTCACCCCTCCACTTT. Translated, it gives CASSSGVNSPLHF.

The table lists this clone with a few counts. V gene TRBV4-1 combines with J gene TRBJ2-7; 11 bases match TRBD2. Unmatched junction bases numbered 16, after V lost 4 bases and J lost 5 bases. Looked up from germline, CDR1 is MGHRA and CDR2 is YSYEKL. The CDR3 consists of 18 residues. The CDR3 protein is CASSPSPLAGGPVDEQYF. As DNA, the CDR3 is TGCGCCAGCAGCCCCTCGCCCTTAGCGGGAGGGCCAGTGGACGAGCAGTACTTC.

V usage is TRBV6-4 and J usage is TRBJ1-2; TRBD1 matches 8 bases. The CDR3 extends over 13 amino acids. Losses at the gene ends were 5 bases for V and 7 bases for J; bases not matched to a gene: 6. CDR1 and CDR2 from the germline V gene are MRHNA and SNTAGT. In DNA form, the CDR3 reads TGTGCCAGCAGTCAAGGACAGGGTGGTGGCTACACCTTC. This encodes CASSQGQGGGYTF.

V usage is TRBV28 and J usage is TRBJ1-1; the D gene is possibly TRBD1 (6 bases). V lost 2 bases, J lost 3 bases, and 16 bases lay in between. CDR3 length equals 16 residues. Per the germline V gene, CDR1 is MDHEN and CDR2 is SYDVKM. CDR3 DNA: TGTGCCAGCAGTTTAGGTTCAGGGGTTCTCGACACTGAAGCTTTCTTT. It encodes CASSLGSGVLDTEAFF.

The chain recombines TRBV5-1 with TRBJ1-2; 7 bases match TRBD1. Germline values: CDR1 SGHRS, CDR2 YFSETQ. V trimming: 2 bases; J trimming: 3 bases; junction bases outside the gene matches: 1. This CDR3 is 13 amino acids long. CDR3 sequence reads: CASSFDRDYGYTF. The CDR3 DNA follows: TGCGCCAGCAGCTTCGACAGGGACTATGGCTACACCTTC.

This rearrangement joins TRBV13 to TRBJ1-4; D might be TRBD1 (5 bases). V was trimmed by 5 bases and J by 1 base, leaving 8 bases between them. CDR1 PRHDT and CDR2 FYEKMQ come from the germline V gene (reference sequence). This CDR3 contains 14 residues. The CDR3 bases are TGTGCCAGCAGCCCCAGGGAAACTAATGAAAAACTGTTTTTT. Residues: CASSPRETNEKLFF. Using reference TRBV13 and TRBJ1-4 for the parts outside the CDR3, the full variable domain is AAGVIQSPRHLIKEKRETATLKCYPIPRHDTVYWYQQGPGQDPQFLISFYEKMQSDKGSIPDRFSAQQFSDYHSELNMSSLELGDSALYFCASSPRETNEKLFFGSGTQLSVL.

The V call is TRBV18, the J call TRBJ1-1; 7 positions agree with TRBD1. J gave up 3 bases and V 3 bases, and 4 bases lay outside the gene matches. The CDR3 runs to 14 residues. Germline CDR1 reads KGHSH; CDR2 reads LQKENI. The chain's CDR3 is CASSPKTGYTEAFF. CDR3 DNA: TGTGCCAGCTCACCCAAGACAGGGTACACTGAAGCTTTCTTT. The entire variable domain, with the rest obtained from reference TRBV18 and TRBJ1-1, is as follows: NAGVMQNPRHLVRRRGQEARLRCSPMKGHSHVYWYRQLPEEGLKFMVYLQKENIIDESGMPKERFSAEFPKEGPSILRIQQVVRGDSAAYFCASSPKTGYTEAFFGQGTRLTVV.

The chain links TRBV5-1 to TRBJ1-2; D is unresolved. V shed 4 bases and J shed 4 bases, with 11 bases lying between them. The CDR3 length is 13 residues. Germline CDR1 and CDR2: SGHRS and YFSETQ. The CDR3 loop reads CASSEGLVYGYTF. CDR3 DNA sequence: TGCGCCAGCAGCGAGGGCCTGGTCTATGGCTACACCTTC.